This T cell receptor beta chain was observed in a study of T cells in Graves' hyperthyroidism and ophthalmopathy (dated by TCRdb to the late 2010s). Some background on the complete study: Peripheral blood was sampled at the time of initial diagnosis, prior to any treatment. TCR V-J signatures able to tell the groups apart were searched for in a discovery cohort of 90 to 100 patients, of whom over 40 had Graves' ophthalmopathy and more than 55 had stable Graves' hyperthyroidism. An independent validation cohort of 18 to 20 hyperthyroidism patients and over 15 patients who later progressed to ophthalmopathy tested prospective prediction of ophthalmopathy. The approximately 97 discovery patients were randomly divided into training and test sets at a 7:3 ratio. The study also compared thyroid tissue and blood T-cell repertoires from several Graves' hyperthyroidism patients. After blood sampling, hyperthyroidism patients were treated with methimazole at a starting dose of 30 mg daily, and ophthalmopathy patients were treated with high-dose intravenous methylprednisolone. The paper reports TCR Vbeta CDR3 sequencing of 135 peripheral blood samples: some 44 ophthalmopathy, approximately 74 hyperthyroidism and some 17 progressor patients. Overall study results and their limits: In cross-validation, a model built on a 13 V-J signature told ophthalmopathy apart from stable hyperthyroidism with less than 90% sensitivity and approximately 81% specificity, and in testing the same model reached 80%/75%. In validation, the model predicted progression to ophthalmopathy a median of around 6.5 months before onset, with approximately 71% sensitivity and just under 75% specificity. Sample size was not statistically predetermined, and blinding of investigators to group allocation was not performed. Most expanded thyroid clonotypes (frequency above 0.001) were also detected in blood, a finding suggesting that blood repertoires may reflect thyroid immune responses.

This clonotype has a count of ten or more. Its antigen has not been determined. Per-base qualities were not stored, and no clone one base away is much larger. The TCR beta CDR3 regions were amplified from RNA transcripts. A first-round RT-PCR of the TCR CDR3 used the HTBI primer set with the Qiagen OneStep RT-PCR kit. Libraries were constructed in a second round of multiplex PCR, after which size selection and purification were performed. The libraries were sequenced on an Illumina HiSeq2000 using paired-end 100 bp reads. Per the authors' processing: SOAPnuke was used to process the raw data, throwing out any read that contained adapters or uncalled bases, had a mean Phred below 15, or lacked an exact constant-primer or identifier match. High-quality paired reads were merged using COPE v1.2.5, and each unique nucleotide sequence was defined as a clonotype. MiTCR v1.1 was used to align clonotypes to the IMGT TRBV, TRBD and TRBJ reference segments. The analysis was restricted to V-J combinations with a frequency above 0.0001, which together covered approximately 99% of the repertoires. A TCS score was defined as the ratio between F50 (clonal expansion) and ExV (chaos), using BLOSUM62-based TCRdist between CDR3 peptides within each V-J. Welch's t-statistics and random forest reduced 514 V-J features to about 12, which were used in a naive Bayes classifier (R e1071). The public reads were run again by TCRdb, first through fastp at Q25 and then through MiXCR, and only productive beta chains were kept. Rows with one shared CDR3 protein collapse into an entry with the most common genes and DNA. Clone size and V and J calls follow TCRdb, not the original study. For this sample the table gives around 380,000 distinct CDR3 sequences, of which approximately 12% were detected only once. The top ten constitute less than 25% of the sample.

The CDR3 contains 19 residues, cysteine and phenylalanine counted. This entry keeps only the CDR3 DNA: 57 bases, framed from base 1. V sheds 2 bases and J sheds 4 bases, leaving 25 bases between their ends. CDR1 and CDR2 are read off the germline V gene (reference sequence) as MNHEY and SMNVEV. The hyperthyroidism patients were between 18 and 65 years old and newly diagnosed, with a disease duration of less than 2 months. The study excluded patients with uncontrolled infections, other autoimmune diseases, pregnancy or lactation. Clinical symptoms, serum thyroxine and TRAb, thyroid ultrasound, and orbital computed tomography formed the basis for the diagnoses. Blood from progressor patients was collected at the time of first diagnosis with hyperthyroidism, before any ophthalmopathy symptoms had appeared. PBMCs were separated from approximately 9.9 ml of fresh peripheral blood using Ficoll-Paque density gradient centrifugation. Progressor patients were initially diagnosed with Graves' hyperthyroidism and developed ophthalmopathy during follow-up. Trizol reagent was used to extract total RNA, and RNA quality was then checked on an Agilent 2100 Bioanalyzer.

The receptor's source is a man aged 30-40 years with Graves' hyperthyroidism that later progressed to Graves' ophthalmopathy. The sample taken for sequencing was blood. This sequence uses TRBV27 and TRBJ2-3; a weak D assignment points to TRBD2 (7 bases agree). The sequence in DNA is TGTGCCAGCAGTTTAATCGCCTCCCTTGGGGGGGGGGCCGCAGATACGCAGTATTTT. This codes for CASSLIASLGGGAADTQYF.